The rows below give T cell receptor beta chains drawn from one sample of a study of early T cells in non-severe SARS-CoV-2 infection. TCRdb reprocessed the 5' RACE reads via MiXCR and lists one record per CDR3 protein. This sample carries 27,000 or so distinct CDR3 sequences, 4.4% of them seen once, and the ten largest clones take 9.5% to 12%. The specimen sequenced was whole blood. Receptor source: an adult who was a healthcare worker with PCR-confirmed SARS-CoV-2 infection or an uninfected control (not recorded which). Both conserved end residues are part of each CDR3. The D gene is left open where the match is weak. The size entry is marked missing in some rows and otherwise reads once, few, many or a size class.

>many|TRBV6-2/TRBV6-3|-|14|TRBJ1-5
TGTGCCAGCAGTTTTGGGGACCGAAATCAGCCCCAGCATTTT
CASSFGDRNQPQHF
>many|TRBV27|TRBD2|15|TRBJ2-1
TGTGCCAGCAGTTTTCGCAAGCGGGAGGGCCCTGAGCAGTTCTTC
CASSFRKREGPEQFF
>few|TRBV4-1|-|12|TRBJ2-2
TGCGCCAGCAGCCAAGAGGGCGGGGAGCTGTTTTTT
CASSQEGGELFF
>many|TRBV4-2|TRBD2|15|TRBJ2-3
TGTGCCAGCAGCCACCTTAGCGGGAGCGCAGATACGCAGTATTTT
CASSHLSGSADTQYF
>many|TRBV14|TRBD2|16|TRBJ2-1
TGTGCCAGCAGCCAAGATTCGTCTAGCGGGAACAATGAGCAGTTCTTC
CASSQDSSSGNNEQFF
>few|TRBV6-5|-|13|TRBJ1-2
TGTGCCAGCAGTCCCAGGGGATACTATGGCTACACCTTC
CASSPRGYYGYTF
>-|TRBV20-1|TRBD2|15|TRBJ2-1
TGCAGTGCCCTAACCCTTAGCGGGAGTGGGCATGAGCAGTTCTTC
CSALTLSGSGHEQFF
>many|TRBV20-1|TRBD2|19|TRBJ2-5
TGCAGTGCTCCCCCGGGACTAGCGGGAGTTGTCTTGTGGCAAGAGACCCAGTACTTC
CSAPPGLAGVVLWQETQYF
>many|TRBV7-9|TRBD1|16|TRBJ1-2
TGTGCCAGCAGCTCCGGGACAGGGGGCGCGTCGTCTGGCTACACCTTC
CASSSGTGGASSGYTF
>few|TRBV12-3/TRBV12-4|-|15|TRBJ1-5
TGTGCCAGCAGCCTCACTGACGATCCCAATCAGCCCCAGCATTTT
CASSLTDDPNQPQHF
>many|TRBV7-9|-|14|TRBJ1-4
TGTGCCAGCAGCTTAAACCAGGGAAATGAAAAACTGTTTTTT
CASSLNQGNEKLFF
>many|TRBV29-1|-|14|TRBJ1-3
TGCAGCGTTCAAAGGGGGGACGAGGGAAACACCATATATTTT
CSVQRGDEGNTIYF
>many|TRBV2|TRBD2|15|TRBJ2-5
TGTGCCAGCAGTGAACCGCTAGCGGGATTAGAGACCCAGTACTTC
CASSEPLAGLETQYF
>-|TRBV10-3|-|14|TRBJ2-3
TGTGCCATCAGGAGGCCGGGGGCCGGAGATACGCAGTATTTT
CAIRRPGAGDTQYF
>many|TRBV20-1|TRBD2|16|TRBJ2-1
TGCAGTGCTCCCCTGGCTAGCGGGTCCTCCGGCAATGAGCAGTTCTTC
CSAPLASGSSGNEQFF
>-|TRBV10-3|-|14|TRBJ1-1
TGTGCCACGCTCGGTGGGACCCGGAGGTCTGAAGCTTTCTTT
CATLGGTRRSEAFF
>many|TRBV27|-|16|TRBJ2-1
TGTGCCAGCAGTTCCATCACCACTAGCAGGTACAATGAGCAGTTCTTC
CASSSITTSRYNEQFF
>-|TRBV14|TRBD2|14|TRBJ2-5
TGTGCCAGCAGCCTACTAGCGCCCCAGGAGACCCAGTACTTC
CASSLLAPQETQYF
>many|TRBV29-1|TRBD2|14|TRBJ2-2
TGCAGCGTCCGATGGACTAGCCGAGGCGGGGAGCTGTTTTTT
CSVRWTSRGGELFF
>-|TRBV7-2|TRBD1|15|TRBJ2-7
TGTGCCAGCAGCTTGAGGGACAGGGTTGTATACGAGCAGTACTTC
CASSLRDRVVYEQYF
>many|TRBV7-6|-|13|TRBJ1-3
TGTGCCAGCAGCTTAGTTGGTGGAAACACCATATATTTT
CASSLVGGNTIYF
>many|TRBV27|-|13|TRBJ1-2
TGTGCCAGCAGTTTAGGCAGGATGGGGGGCTACACCTTC
CASSLGRMGGYTF
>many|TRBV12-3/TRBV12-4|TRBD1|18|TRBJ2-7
TGTGCCAGCAGTTTAGCTATTGGACAGGGGCTGGGTACCTACGAGCAGTACTTC
CASSLAIGQGLGTYEQYF
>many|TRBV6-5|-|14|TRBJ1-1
TGTGCCAGCACCCGAATTGCTAGGAACACTGAAGCTTTCTTT
CASTRIARNTEAFF
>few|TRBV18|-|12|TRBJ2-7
TGTGCCAGCTCACGGGCAGCCTACGAGCAGTACTTC
CASSRAAYEQYF
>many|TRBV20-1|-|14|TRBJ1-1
TGCAGTGTCAAAAGGGTTCCAGTGAACACTGAAGCTTTCTTT
CSVKRVPVNTEAFF
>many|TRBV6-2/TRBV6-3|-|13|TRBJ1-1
TGTGCCAGCAGAGGAACAAGCAGTCTCGTAGCTTTCTTT
CASRGTSSLVAFF